This T cell receptor (beta chain) was captured in a study of cytomegalovirus exposure and HLA in healthy donors. This CDR3 comprises 18 residues. Germline V gene sequence: CDR1 SEHNR, CDR2 FQNEAQ (reference sequence). With 5 bases removed from V and 3 bases from J, the gap between germline ends came to 20 bases. The PCR had 60 Vbeta and 13 Jbeta primers. Measured with immunoSEQ multiplex PCR; TCRdb has only the in-frame clones, and not every one. This table holds roughly 120,000 clones, over 65% found once. This clone came up once. This receptor was obtained from a young woman in good health and CMV-seropositive. The chain has TRBV7-9 and TRBJ2-6; a weak D match, TRBD2 (7 bases). The specimen was PBMCs. In nucleotides, the CDR3 is TGTGCCAGCAGCCATTCCGCGGGGGCGGTAAATGGGGCCAACGTCCTGACTTTC. Translated: CASSHSAGAVNGANVLTF.